Below are 8 T cell receptor beta chains sequenced from a single sample in a study of shared clonotypes between healthy human individuals. Clones were read by immunoSEQ multiplex PCR, and TCRdb kept only the in-frame ones, dropping some. The sample shows about 2 million clones, 90% to 95% of them seen only once. Sequenced input: naive CD4+ T cells sorted from blood. The sample's subset: CD45RA+ positively selected. These receptors came from a man aged 18 to 35 in good health.

The rearrangement joins TRBV15 to TRBJ1-6; D uncertain. The CDR3 has 14 amino acids. Trimming removed 2 bases at V and 7 bases at J, with 9 bases between. The germline V gene has CDR1 LNHNV and CDR2 YYDKDF (reference sequence). The CDR3, as DNA: TGTGCCACCAGCAGAAATACAGACAATTCACCCCTCCACTTT. This sequence encodes CATSRNTDNSPLHF.

The rearrangement uses TRBV28 and TRBJ2-7; TRBD2 might be the D (6 bases). Germline CDR1 is MDHEN and CDR2 is SYDVKM. The CDR3 runs to 15 residues. Trimming took off 2 bases at V and 3 bases at J, with 14 bases between the two ends. DNA for the CDR3: TGTGCCAGCAGTTTAGTTTCCAGGAGGGACTACGAGCAGTACTTC. Translating gives CASSLVSRRDYEQYF.

V is TRBV7-9 and J is TRBJ2-2; D is uncertain. The CDR3 has 16 residues. Germline-derived CDR1 and CDR2 are SEHNR and FQNEAQ (reference sequence). Deletions cut 1 base from V and 0 bases from J, with 9 bases between. The CDR3 region is CASSLVRAANTGELFF. The DNA for the CDR3 is TGTGCCAGCAGCTTAGTTCGGGCCGCGAACACCGGGGAGCTGTTTTTT. Filled out from reference TRBV7-9 and TRBJ2-2, the complete variable domain reads DTGVSQNPRHKITKRGQNVTFRCDPISEHNRLYWYRQTLGQGPEFLTYFQNEAQLEKSRLLSDRFSAERPKGSFSTLEIQRTEQGDSAMYLCASSLVRAANTGELFFGEGSRLTVL.

The chain carries TRBV28 and TRBJ2-2, with TRBD2 matching over 9 bases. Germline V CDR1 and CDR2: MDHEN, SYDVKM. Unmatched junction bases numbered 5, after V lost 7 bases and J lost 5 bases. The CDR3 consists of 14 residues. In nucleotides, the CDR3 is TGTGCCAGCAAAGCGGGGGGAAGAACCGGGGAGCTGTTTTTT. Amino acid sequence: CASKAGGRTGELFF.

The table lists this clone with a few counts. The chain joins TRBV9 to TRBJ1-2; TRBD1 is a possible D gene (5 bases). Deletions cut 0 bases from V and 0 bases from J, with 9 bases between. Germline values: CDR1 SGDLS, CDR2 YYNGEE. The length of the CDR3 is 15 residues. CDR3 amino acids: CASSVVDTANYGYTF. For the CDR3, the DNA is TGTGCCAGCAGCGTAGTGGACACCGCTAACTATGGCTACACCTTC. Variable domain in full (rest from reference TRBV9 and TRBJ1-2): DSGVTQTPKHLITATGQRVTLRCSPRSGDLSVYWYQQSLDQGLQFLIQYYNGEERAKGNILERFSAQQFPDLHSELNLSSLELGDSALYFCASSVVDTANYGYTFGSGTRLTVV.

This clone was recorded only once. J is TRBJ2-7 and V is TRBV6-5, with 12 bases fitting TRBD2. The CDR3 is made up of 16 amino acids. In germline, CDR1 is MNHEY, CDR2 SVGAGI. Trimming took 0 bases from V and 5 from J; bases not matched to a gene: 5. The CDR3, as DNA: TGTGCCAGCAGTTACTCGAGACTAGCGGGAGTCCACGAGCAGTACTTC. This sequence encodes CASSYSRLAGVHEQYF.

This chain joins TRBV5-1 and TRBJ1-1; D gene unclear. Trimming removed 0 bases at V and 1 base at J, with 10 bases between. Germline loops: CDR1 SGHRS, CDR2 YFSETQ. The CDR3 covers 15 residues. The DNA for the CDR3 is TGCGCCAGCAGCTTGGAAGGGATCTGGAACACTGAAGCTTTCTTT. Protein: CASSLEGIWNTEAFF.

The chain joins TRBV28 to TRBJ1-2; D unclear. The CDR3 has 14 residues. V lost 5 bases, J lost 4 bases, and 14 bases lay in between. CDR1 is MDHEN and CDR2 is SYDVKM in the germline V gene. The CDR3: CASSPPRIGYGYTF. CDR3 DNA: TGTGCCAGCAGTCCCCCGAGAATTGGCTATGGCTACACCTTC.